This T cell receptor beta chain was sequenced in a study of T cell clones after liver transplantation. The overall study: TCRbeta sequencing after a pre-transplant mixed lymphocyte reaction identified graft-donor-reactive clones, later tracked in post-transplant blood. Apart from a few HCV-positive recipients, transplants were for non-autoimmune, non-viral reasons. At least one year of complete immunosuppression withdrawal without enzymes over twice normal defined tolerance. Regarding the study as a whole: Post-transplant time points were not standardized, so conclusions are preliminary.

This clone has just a few counts. Its target is unknown. The CDR3 consists of 14 residues. The germline V and J ends were trimmed by 6 bases and 3 bases, with 15 bases remaining between them. Germline loops: CDR1 MNHEY, CDR2 SMNVEV (reference sequence). Assay used: immunoSEQ multiplex PCR; TCRdb lists only in-frame clones, some missing. The profile shows 65,000 to 80,000 clones, roughly 80% of them singletons. V and J are TRBV27 and TRBJ2-7, with D perhaps TRBD1 (5 bases). Sequences were derived from CD4+ T cells from blood, sampled before liver transplant. This clonotype was sampled from a human donor who received a liver transplant. CDR3 sequence: CASSPRTTIYEQYF. The CDR3 nucleotides are TGTGCCAGCAGCCCAAGGACAACGATCTACGAGCAGTACTTC.